One and the same sample provided the 32 T cell receptor beta chains below, sequenced in a study of human thymus T cells. Thymus pieces cut out during corrective heart surgery were the tissue that was used. Libraries were prepared by immunoSEQ multiplex PCR; TCRdb keeps only in-frame clonotypes and omits some of them. The table shows about 78,000 clones, with around 96% occurring only once. Source material: thymus tissue. These receptors were obtained from a boy under three years old with a congenital heart defect but otherwise immunologically healthy.

The genes are TRBV4-1 and TRBJ1-5; TRBD1 might be the D (6 bases). V lost 0 bases and J 6 bases, leaving 15 bases between the germline ends. The CDR3 loop spans 16 amino acids. Germline lookup yields CDR1 MGHRA and CDR2 YSYEKL. The CDR3 protein is CASSQDYATGGQPQHF. The DNA for the CDR3 is TGCGCCAGCAGCCAAGATTACGCGACAGGAGGTCAGCCCCAGCATTTT.

V gene TRBV28 combines with J gene TRBJ2-7, with 10 bases aligning to TRBD1. The germline V gene has CDR1 MDHEN and CDR2 SYDVKM. V shed 1 base and J 6 bases; nucleotides not matched to a gene: 9. This CDR3 region has 16 residues. This CDR3 reads CASSLSGGTGAREQYF. CDR3 DNA sequence: TGTGCCAGCAGTTTATCAGGCGGGACAGGGGCTCGCGAGCAGTACTTC.

V is TRBV19 and J is TRBJ2-1, with 9 nucleotides matching TRBD1. The germline gives CDR1 LNHDA, CDR2 SQIVND (reference sequence). The J segment lost 3 bases and the V segment lost 3 bases, leaving 6 bases of the junction unmatched. The CDR3 contains 16 residues. The CDR3 nucleotides read TGTGCCAGTAGTATCCCCACAGGGGGCCTCTACAATGAGCAGTTCTTC. Translating gives CASSIPTGGLYNEQFF.

The gene calls are TRBV14 and TRBJ1-1; D not resolved. This CDR3 region has 14 residues. V was shortened by 4 bases and J by 11 bases, with 20 bases between the two germline ends. Germline-derived CDR1 and CDR2 are SGHDN and FVKESK. The CDR3 region is CASSRRGPMPLAFF. CDR3 coding DNA: TGTGCCAGCAGCCGCCGTGGGCCTATGCCCTTGGCTTTCTTT.

V and J are TRBV4-1 and TRBJ2-3; D is possibly TRBD1 (6 bases). The CDR3 is made up of 16 amino acids. V shed 3 bases and J shed 0 bases, with 13 bases lying between them. The germline V gene encodes CDR1 MGHRA and CDR2 YSYEKL. The CDR3 reads CASSQLRGASTDTQYF. The CDR3 coding sequence is TGCGCCAGCAGCCAGCTCAGGGGTGCTAGCACAGATACGCAGTATTTT.

The J gene is TRBJ1-3, the V gene TRBV5-8, with D maybe TRBD1 (5 bases). Germline-derived CDR1 and CDR2 are SGHTS and YDEGEE. The CDR3 contains 15 residues. The V end was cut by 2 bases, the J end by 0 bases, with 9 bases between. CDR3 bases: TGTGCCAGCAGCTTTCACAGGAACTCTGGAAACACCATATATTTT. The encoded protein is CASSFHRNSGNTIYF.

The chain employs TRBV30 and TRBJ2-3, with 7 bases lining up with TRBD1. Germline trimming cut 1 base from V and 5 bases from J; bases unmatched to any gene: 12. The CDR3 totals 16 residues. The germline gives CDR1 GTSNPN, CDR2 SVGIG (reference sequence). CDR3 sequence (DNA): TGTGCCTGGAGTGCCAAGGGACAGTCTCATGAAGATACGCAGTATTTT. Translated, it gives CAWSAKGQSHEDTQYF.

This clone was picked up one time. The V gene is TRBV11-2, the J gene TRBJ2-1, with 7 bases aligning to TRBD2. CDR3 length equals 15 residues. CDR1 SGHAT and CDR2 FQNNGV come from the germline V gene. J was trimmed by 4 bases and V by 8 bases; bases with no gene match: 11. The CDR3 is CASSGGGIGYNEQFF. DNA for the CDR3: TGTGCCAGCTCGGGAGGCGGGATAGGTTACAATGAGCAGTTCTTC.

CDR3 nucleotides: TGTGCCAGCGGACAGGGGGCAACTAATGAAAAACTGTTTTTT. Its protein product is CASGQGATNEKLFF. The chain links TRBV28 to TRBJ1-4, with 10 bases that match TRBD1. The V and J ends lost 8 bases and 0 bases, in that order; junction bases with no gene match: 0. The CDR3 extends over 14 amino acids. Germline V gene sequence: CDR1 MDHEN, CDR2 SYDVKM. Looking up the rest from reference TRBV28 and TRBJ1-4 gives the full variable domain: DVKVTQSSRYLVKRTGEKVFLECVQDMDHENMFWYRQDPGLGLRLIYFSYDVKMKEKGDIPEGYSVSREKKERFSLILESASTNQTSMYLCASGQGATNEKLFFGSGTQLSVL.

The chain carries TRBV19 and TRBJ1-1; no clear D gene. The CDR3 totals 12 residues. CDR1 is LNHDA and CDR2 is SQIVND in the germline V gene (reference sequence). Trimming removed 7 bases from V and 1 base from J, with 7 bases in between. The CDR3 DNA reads TGTGCCAGTAATTCAAGGAACACTGAAGCTTTCTTT. It yields the protein CASNSRNTEAFF.

CDR3 sequence: CASSSQGWLYNEQFF. The CDR3 bases are TGTGCCAGCAGCTCCCAGGGGTGGCTTTACAATGAGCAGTTCTTC. The V call is TRBV6-5, the J call TRBJ2-1, with D perhaps TRBD1 (6 bases). The V and J ends lost 6 bases and 4 bases respectively, with 16 bases between them. This CDR3 has 15 residues. Germline CDR1 MNHEY, CDR2 SVGAGI.

The V and J genes are TRBV2 and TRBJ2-2; D remains ambiguous. V was pared by 5 bases and J by 7 bases, with 17 bases between. Germline CDR1 reads SNHLY; CDR2 reads FYNNEI. This CDR3 is built from 15 residues. This CDR3 reads CASSSKGLFDGELFF. DNA of the CDR3: TGTGCCAGCAGTTCAAAGGGTCTATTCGACGGGGAGCTGTTTTTT.

The J gene is TRBJ2-7, the V gene TRBV7-9; TRBD1 agrees at 8 bases. J gave up 1 base and V 2 bases, and 7 bases lay outside the gene matches. The CDR3 sequence is 16 residues long. CDR1 and CDR2 from the germline V gene are SEHNR and FQNEAQ (reference sequence). CDR3: CASSLFRTGNSYEQYF. CDR3 DNA sequence: TGTGCCAGCAGCTTATTTCGGACAGGGAATTCCTACGAGCAGTACTTC.

This chain links TRBV4-1 with TRBJ2-5, with D tentatively TRBD2 (6 bases). V lost 6 bases and J 2 bases, leaving 19 bases between the germline ends. The CDR3 length is 16 residues. Germline V lookup: CDR1 MGHRA, CDR2 YSYEKL. CDR3 protein: CASSTLQAGRQETQYF. The CDR3 DNA follows: TGCGCCAGCAGTACCCTTCAGGCGGGGCGACAAGAGACCCAGTACTTC.

The V gene is TRBV5-4, the J gene TRBJ2-2; 11 nucleotides match TRBD2. The CDR3 length is 17 residues. V shed 4 bases and J 4 bases; nucleotides not matched to a gene: 9. CDR1 is SGHNT and CDR2 is YYREEE in the germline V gene (reference sequence). CDR3 protein: CASSPTSGGKPTGELFF. The CDR3 coding sequence is TGTGCCAGCAGCCCTACTAGCGGGGGTAAGCCCACCGGGGAGCTGTTTTTT.

The rearrangement links TRBV7-2 to TRBJ2-5, with TRBD2 matching over 10 bases. The V segment lost 1 base and the J segment 5 bases; nucleotides outside the gene matches: 16. Germline CDR1 reads SGHTA; CDR2 reads FQGNSA. The CDR3 totals 19 residues. The CDR3 here is CASSLGGSGRPTLEETQYF. The CDR3 nucleotides are TGTGCCAGCAGCTTAGGGGGTAGCGGGAGGCCTACCCTTGAGGAGACCCAGTACTTC.

This clone was observed a handful of times. The DNA for the CDR3 is TGTGCCAGCAGCTTAGAGGACAGGCGCGGGGAGCTGTTTTTT. Translation gives CASSLEDRRGELFF. V usage is TRBV11-1 and J usage is TRBJ2-2, with 7 nucleotides matching TRBD1. The CDR3 runs 14 residues. V was clipped by 1 base and J by 7 bases; unmatched bases: 3. The germline V gene has CDR1 SGHAT and CDR2 FQDESV (reference sequence).

CDR3 DNA sequence: TGTGCCAGCTCACCCCGACAGGGGAGGGACACCGGGGAGCTGTTTTTT. As protein: CASSPRQGRDTGELFF. The chain joins TRBV18 to TRBJ2-2; D is perhaps TRBD1 (8 bases). The CDR3 consists of 16 residues. Deletions cut 3 bases from V and 3 bases from J, with 14 bases between. CDR1 and CDR2 (germline): KGHSH, LQKENI.

The count of this clone is one. The V and J genes are TRBV7-2 and TRBJ2-7, with 14 bases matching TRBD2. Germline V gene sequence: CDR1 SGHTA, CDR2 FQGNSA. The CDR3 length is 17 residues. Trimming took 5 bases from V and 7 from J; bases not matched to a gene: 13. The DNA for the CDR3 is TGTGCCAGCAGCGAGGGGTCGACTAGCGGGAGGGCCAGGGAGCAGTACTTC. It is translated as CASSEGSTSGRAREQYF.

The chain has TRBV7-2 and TRBJ2-3; D may be TRBD1 or TRBD2 (6 bases each). Germline CDR1 is SGHTA and CDR2 is FQGNSA. The CDR3 loop spans 15 amino acids. V was pared by 3 bases and J by 4 bases, with 14 bases between. In DNA form, the CDR3 reads TGTGCCAGCAGCTTCGAGGGGGGATTACCAGATACGCAGTATTTT. Amino acids: CASSFEGGLPDTQYF.

This chain links TRBV6-1 with TRBJ1-1; TRBD1 matches 7 bases. The CDR3 spans 17 residues. J gave up 5 bases and V 4 bases, and 16 bases lay outside the gene matches. Germline V CDR1 and CDR2: MNHNS, SASEGT. The CDR3 loop reads CASSAGHPHRGRTEAFF. The CDR3 DNA reads as TGTGCCAGCAGTGCAGGACACCCGCACAGGGGTAGAACTGAAGCTTTCTTT.

The rearrangement links TRBV2 to TRBJ1-1; D not resolved. The CDR3 runs 17 residues. V shed 4 bases and J shed 0 bases, with 18 bases lying between them. The germline V gene encodes CDR1 SNHLY and CDR2 FYNNEI. The chain's CDR3 is CASSAGKERAVNTEAFF. Written as DNA, the CDR3 is TGTGCCAGCAGTGCTGGTAAGGAGAGGGCAGTGAACACTGAAGCTTTCTTT. Together with reference TRBV2 and TRBJ1-1, the CDR3 gives the full variable domain: EPEVTQTPSHQVTQMGQEVILRCVPISNHLYFYWYRQILGQKVEFLVSFYNNEISEKSEIFDDQFSVERPDGSNFTLKIRSTKLEDSAMYFCASSAGKERAVNTEAFFGQGTRLTVV.

V is TRBV27 and J is TRBJ2-7; 14 bases agree with TRBD2. The CDR3 length is 18 residues. Germline CDR1 is MNHEY and CDR2 is SMNVEV (reference sequence). V shed 1 base, J shed 2 bases, and the junction held 7 bases outside the gene matches. CDR3 residues: CASSLFGLAGGPTYEQYF. The CDR3 bases are TGTGCCAGCAGTTTATTCGGACTAGCGGGAGGACCGACCTACGAGCAGTACTTC.

The chain recombines TRBV5-1 with TRBJ2-7, with D maybe TRBD2 (5 bases). The CDR3 has 15 residues. V dropped 0 bases and J dropped 3 bases, with 13 bases sitting between them. Germline V gives CDR1 SGHRS, CDR2 YFSETQ. In DNA, the CDR3 is TGCGCCAGCAGCTTGGAGGGTATAGGGAGCTACGAGCAGTACTTC. This translates into CASSLEGIGSYEQYF.

V usage is TRBV6-5 and J usage is TRBJ2-3; no definite D call. Germline V gene data show CDR1 as MNHEY and CDR2 as SVGAGI. The V end lost 7 bases, the J end lost 4 bases, and 6 bases lay between the germline ends. The CDR3 runs 11 residues. CDR3 coding DNA: TGTGCCAGCACTAGGGCAGATACGCAGTATTTT. It encodes CASTRADTQYF.

The CDR3 DNA reads TGTGCCATCAGTGAGATCGGACTAGTCGCCACCGGGGAGCTGTTTTTT. It specifies CAISEIGLVATGELFF. The genes are TRBV10-3 and TRBJ2-2; 7 positions match TRBD2. CDR3 size: 16 residues. V was clipped by 2 bases and J by 4 bases; unmatched bases: 7. Germline-derived CDR1 and CDR2 are ENHRY and SYGVKD.

The chain couples TRBV28 to TRBJ1-2, with a possible D match to TRBD1 (5 bases). CDR3 size: 14 residues. The germline gives CDR1 MDHEN, CDR2 SYDVKM. V was pared by 3 bases and J by 3 bases, with 11 bases between. This chain's CDR3 is CASSFPRRDYGYTF. The CDR3 bases are TGTGCCAGCAGTTTCCCTCGCAGGGACTATGGCTACACCTTC.

The gene calls are TRBV28 and TRBJ2-1; 15 nucleotides line up with TRBD2. Germline V gene lookup returns CDR1 MDHEN and CDR2 SYDVKM. The CDR3 runs 20 residues. V gave up 4 bases and J gave up 8 bases; unmatched junction bases: 18. The CDR3 DNA reads TGTGCCAGCAGTTCCCCTCGGACTAGCGGGAGGGCGAGGGAAATCGATGAGCAGTTCTTC. It is translated as CASSSPRTSGRAREIDEQFF.

The chain combines TRBV7-9 with TRBJ2-3, with D perhaps matching TRBD1 or TRBD2 (5 bases each). The CDR3 totals 16 residues. The V gene's germline CDR1 is SEHNR and CDR2 FQNEAQ (reference sequence). The V gene lost 4 bases and the J gene lost 0 bases, with 14 bases spanning the gap. This CDR3 is CASSSWGRPSTDTQYF. DNA of the CDR3: TGTGCCAGCAGCTCCTGGGGGAGACCTAGCACAGATACGCAGTATTTT.

This chain joins TRBV6-1 and TRBJ1-5; TRBD1 is a possible D gene (6 bases). This CDR3 is built from 13 residues. CDR1 is MNHNS, CDR2 SASEGT, per germline. V lost 6 bases to trimming and J lost 6 bases, with 12 bases between them. CDR3 region: CASRQGGSQPQHF. The CDR3 DNA is TGTGCCAGCAGACAGGGTGGATCTCAGCCCCAGCATTTT.

The chain employs TRBV6-4 and TRBJ2-1; TRBD2 aligns across 11 bases. V lost 5 bases and J lost 0; bases outside the gene matches: 9. The CDR3 sequence is 18 residues long. Germline assignment: CDR1 MRHNA and CDR2 SNTAGT. The CDR3 sequence: CASSSTSGGKSSYNEQFF. CDR3 DNA: TGTGCCAGCAGTTCAACTAGCGGGGGCAAGAGCTCCTACAATGAGCAGTTCTTC.

The V and J genes are TRBV4-2 and TRBJ2-5, with unresolved D. The CDR3 is 15 amino acids. Germline V CDR1 and CDR2: LGHNA, YNFKEQ. Trimming removed 0 bases from V and 1 base from J, with 9 bases in between. The CDR3, as DNA: TGTGCCAGCAGCCAAGATAGTCCGAGCCAAGAGACCCAGTACTTC. Translation gives CASSQDSPSQETQYF.